This TCR beta chain was obtained from a study of technical replicates of blood from a handful of donors. This CDR3 is built from 12 residues. CDR1 SNHLY and CDR2 FYNNEI come from the germline V gene. Trimming cost V 3 bases and J 8 bases, with 10 bases left between them. The protocol was immunoSEQ multiplex PCR, while the TCRdb copy is restricted to in-frame clones and leaves out a portion. The sample has approximately 59,000 clones, about 95% seen once; the top ten hold roughly 3.1%. Material for sequencing was PBMCs. This receptor was obtained from a human donor in good health. Some clones in this sample may be carry-over from other donors' samples. The chain couples TRBV2 to TRBJ1-2, with a possible D match to TRBD1 (6 bases). CDR3 in DNA: TGTGCCAGCAGTGAGGGCGGGGGCGGCTACACCTTC. As protein: CASSEGGGGYTF.